Each of the 9 T cell receptor beta chains below was sequenced from the same sample in a study of shared clonotypes between healthy human individuals. Libraries were prepared by immunoSEQ multiplex PCR; TCRdb keeps only in-frame clonotypes and omits some of them. The sample has 850,000 to 1,200,000 clones; under 80% are singletons. The sample comprised memory CD4+ T cells sorted from blood. Subset in this sample: CD45RA-negative fraction. The source is a man aged 18 to 30 in good health.

The chain joins TRBV18 to TRBJ2-3; D remains ambiguous. Deletions cut 4 bases from V and 1 base from J, with 12 bases between. This CDR3 is 15 amino acids long. CDR1 and CDR2 (germline): KGHSH, LQKENI. The CDR3 DNA reads as TGTGCCAGCTCACGAACGGGTCTCGGCACAGATACGCAGTATTTT. It is translated as CASSRTGLGTDTQYF.

The V gene is TRBV19, the J gene TRBJ2-7; TRBD1 agrees at 9 bases. The CDR3 is 15 residues long. The germline V gene has CDR1 LNHDA and CDR2 SQIVND (reference sequence). Unmatched junction bases numbered 4, after V lost 1 base and J lost 3 bases. The chain's CDR3 is CASSIVGQGYYEQYF. Here the CDR3 DNA reads TGTGCCAGTAGTATAGTCGGACAGGGGTACTACGAGCAGTACTTC. Together with reference TRBV19 and TRBJ2-7, the CDR3 gives the full variable domain: DGGITQSPKYLFRKEGQNVTLSCEQNLNHDAMYWYRQDPGQGLRLIYYSQIVNDFQKGDIAEGYSVSREKKESFPLTVTSAQKNPTAFYLCASSIVGQGYYEQYFGPGTRLTVT.

CDR3: CAWSRTRGYTF. The CDR3 nucleotides read TGTGCCTGGAGTAGAACGAGGGGCTACACCTTC. The chain links TRBV30 to TRBJ1-2, with D unresolved. Trimming removed 2 bases from V and 8 bases from J, with 9 bases in between. Germline V gives CDR1 GTSNPN, CDR2 SVGIG (reference sequence). The CDR3 contains 11 residues. Together with reference TRBV30 and TRBJ1-2, the CDR3 gives the full variable domain: SQTIHQWPATLVQPVGSPLSLECTVEGTSNPNLYWYRQAAGRGLQLLFYSVGIGQISSEVPQNLSASRPQDRQFILSSKKLLLSDSGFYLCAWSRTRGYTFGSGTRLTVV.

This clone was seen a handful of times. Other DNA sequences of this sample code for an identical CDR3. The chain employs TRBV5-5 and TRBJ1-5; D not certain. V was clipped by 0 bases and J by 5 bases, with 6 bases between them. Germline V gene lookup returns CDR1 SGHKS and CDR2 YYEKEE (reference sequence). The CDR3 loop spans 13 amino acids. The CDR3 DNA reads TGTGCCAGCAGCTTGGCGGAAGATCAGCCCCAGCATTTT. This gives the protein CASSLAEDQPQHF.

V usage is TRBV2 and J usage is TRBJ2-1; TRBD1 might be the D (7 bases). Trimming took 8 bases from V and 0 from J, leaving 11 bases between them. The CDR3 has 14 residues. Per germline, CDR1 SNHLY and CDR2 FYNNEI. The CDR3 reads CASSQGGSYNEQFF. In nucleotides, the CDR3 is TGTGCCAGCTCTCAGGGGGGCTCCTACAATGAGCAGTTCTTC.

This clone is a singleton in its sample. V gene TRBV20-1 combines with J gene TRBJ2-5; D is ambiguous. Per the germline V gene, CDR1 is DFQATT and CDR2 is SNEGSKA (reference sequence). This CDR3 region has 11 residues. The V gene lost 3 bases and the J gene lost 1 base, with 3 bases spanning the gap. The CDR3: CSASRQETQYF. The CDR3 nucleotides read TGCAGTGCTAGCCGCCAAGAGACCCAGTACTTC.

The J gene is TRBJ1-6, the V gene TRBV9; 7 bases are shared with TRBD1. Trimming took 3 bases from V and 9 from J; bases not matched to a gene: 6. Germline assignment: CDR1 SGDLS and CDR2 YYNGEE. There are 14 residues in the CDR3. The CDR3 is CASSAQGGRSPLHF. DNA for the CDR3: TGTGCCAGCAGCGCCCAGGGGGGGCGTTCACCCCTCCACTTT.

This clone was counted only a few times. The rearrangement uses TRBV6-4 and TRBJ2-7; D unresolved. This CDR3 is 15 amino acids long. Germline-derived CDR1 and CDR2 are MRHNA and SNTAGT. With 10 bases removed from V and 1 base from J, the gap between germline ends came to 20 bases. The CDR3 DNA follows: TGTGCCAAACCTACCTACCCGTTGCCGTCCTACGAGCAGTACTTC. Translating gives CAKPTYPLPSYEQYF.

The chain has TRBV15 and TRBJ2-3; TRBD2 is a possible D gene (5 bases). Germline CDR1 reads LNHNV; CDR2 reads YYDKDF (reference sequence). V lost 5 bases, J lost 0 bases, and 18 bases lay in between. The length of the CDR3 is 17 residues. CDR3 bases: TGTGCCACCAGCCTCGGTGGGTCGGGAATAAGCACAGATACGCAGTATTTT. This translates into CATSLGGSGISTDTQYF.